Each of the 10 T cell receptor beta chains below was sequenced from the same sample in a study of blood T cell repertoires in COVID-19. Profiling relied on immunoSEQ multiplex PCR, and the TCRdb table lists in-frame clones only, not all of them. The sample has about 160,000 clones, about 86% seen once; the top ten hold roughly 19%. Sequenced sample: peripheral blood. These receptors were obtained from a woman of 80 years or more with acute or convalescent COVID-19.

This clone was counted only a few times. The V gene is TRBV30, the J gene TRBJ2-1; D is unclear. V was cut by 0 bases and J by 0 bases, with 9 bases left in between. The V gene's germline CDR1 is GTSNPN and CDR2 SVGIG (reference sequence). This CDR3 has 15 amino acids. CDR3 sequence reads: CAWSVKRSSYNEQFF. The DNA for the CDR3 is TGTGCCTGGAGTGTAAAGAGAAGCTCCTACAATGAGCAGTTCTTC.

The rearrangement links TRBV27 to TRBJ1-1; D uncertain. CDR3 length: 13 amino acids. Trimming left V 6 bases short and J 11 bases short, with 19 bases between. Per germline, CDR1 MNHEY and CDR2 SMNVEV (reference sequence). The CDR3 spells CASRPAGREWAFF. CDR3 sequence (DNA): TGTGCCAGCAGGCCGGCAGGCCGGGAGTGGGCTTTCTTT.

The chain combines TRBV7-6 with TRBJ2-7; 7 positions match TRBD1. The trim removed 5 bases at V and 9 bases at J, leaving 10 bases unmatched. The CDR3 is 13 residues long. Germline V CDR1 and CDR2: SGHVS, FNYEAQ. The CDR3 sequence: CASSRYPGGPQYF. As DNA, the CDR3 is TGTGCCAGCAGCCGCTACCCAGGGGGTCCGCAGTACTTC.

This clone was picked up a small number of times. This chain connects TRBV5-1 to TRBJ1-5; 8 nucleotides match TRBD1. This CDR3 is 16 amino acids long. After removal of 2 bases from V and 7 bases from J, the junction contained 11 bases not matched to a gene. The germline V gene has CDR1 SGHRS and CDR2 YFSETQ. In DNA form, the CDR3 reads TGCGCCAGCAGCTTATCAGGGGGCTACCCCACACAGCCCCAGCATTTT. Encoded protein: CASSLSGGYPTQPQHF.

The rearrangement uses TRBV5-1 and TRBJ2-5; 9 bases align to TRBD1. The V segment lost 5 bases and the J segment 5 bases; nucleotides outside the gene matches: 7. Per the germline V gene, CDR1 is SGHRS and CDR2 is YFSETQ. This CDR3 comprises 14 residues. The CDR3 region is CASSPGQGLETQYF. The CDR3 DNA is TGCGCCAGCAGTCCCGGACAGGGGCTGGAGACCCAGTACTTC.

This clone was detected only once. V and J are TRBV3-1 (or the pseudogene TRBV3-2) and TRBJ2-1, with D unclear. The CDR3 is 13 residues long. Germline lookup yields CDR1 LGHDT and CDR2 YNNKEL (reference sequence). The ends were cut back, 3 bases at V and 7 bases at J, with 10 bases in the middle. DNA for the CDR3: TGTGCCAGCAGCCAGACCAGGCAAAATGAGCAGTTCTTC. This sequence encodes CASSQTRQNEQFF.

This clone was observed a few times. The chain combines TRBV5-1 with TRBJ2-7; D possibly corresponds to TRBD2 (6 bases). The CDR3 consists of 15 residues. V lost 4 bases, J lost 0 bases, and 14 bases lay in between. The V gene's germline CDR1 is SGHRS and CDR2 YFSETQ. The CDR3 nucleotides are TGCGCCAGCAGCCCGCTTCAGGGACTCTCCTACGAGCAGTACTTC. Amino acids: CASSPLQGLSYEQYF.

About this clone itself: This sample includes further DNA sequences coding for the same CDR3. This CDR3 is CASSPGGSYGYTF. In DNA, the CDR3 is TGCGCCAGCAGCCCTGGTGGTAGCTATGGCTACACCTTC. This chain uses TRBV5-1 with TRBJ1-2; D remains unclear. With 4 bases removed from V and 4 bases from J, the gap between germline ends came to 11 bases. This CDR3 comprises 13 residues. Per germline, CDR1 SGHRS and CDR2 YFSETQ.

This clone has a single count. The chain is built from TRBV21-1 and TRBJ1-2; no check of the table's D call, TRBD1, against the DNA was made. TRBV21-1 is a documented pseudogene. The CDR3 loop spans 14 amino acids. CDR3 residues: CASSQRQENYGYTF. The CDR3 DNA reads TGTGCCAGTAGCCAAAGACAGGAAAACTATGGCTACACCTTC.

The chain links TRBV7-2 to TRBJ2-7; D gene unclear. The CDR3 totals 12 residues. The V and J ends lost 2 bases and 2 bases respectively, with 4 bases between them. The germline V gene has CDR1 SGHTA and CDR2 FQGNSA. CDR3 in amino acids: CASSLHTYEQYF. As DNA, the CDR3 is TGTGCCAGCAGCTTACACACCTACGAGCAGTACTTC.